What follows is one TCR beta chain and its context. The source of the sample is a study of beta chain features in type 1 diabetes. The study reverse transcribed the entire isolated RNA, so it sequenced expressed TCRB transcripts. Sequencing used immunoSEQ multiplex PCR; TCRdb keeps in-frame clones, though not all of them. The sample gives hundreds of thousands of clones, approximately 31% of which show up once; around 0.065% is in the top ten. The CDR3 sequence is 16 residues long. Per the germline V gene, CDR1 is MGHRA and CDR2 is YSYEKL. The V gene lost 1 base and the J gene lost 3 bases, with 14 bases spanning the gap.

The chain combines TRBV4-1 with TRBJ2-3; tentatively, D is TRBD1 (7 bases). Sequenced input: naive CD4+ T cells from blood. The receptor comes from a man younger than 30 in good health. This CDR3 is CASSQGGGQATDTQYF. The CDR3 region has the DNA TGCGCCAGCAGCCAAGGGGGAGGACAGGCAACAGATACGCAGTATTTT.